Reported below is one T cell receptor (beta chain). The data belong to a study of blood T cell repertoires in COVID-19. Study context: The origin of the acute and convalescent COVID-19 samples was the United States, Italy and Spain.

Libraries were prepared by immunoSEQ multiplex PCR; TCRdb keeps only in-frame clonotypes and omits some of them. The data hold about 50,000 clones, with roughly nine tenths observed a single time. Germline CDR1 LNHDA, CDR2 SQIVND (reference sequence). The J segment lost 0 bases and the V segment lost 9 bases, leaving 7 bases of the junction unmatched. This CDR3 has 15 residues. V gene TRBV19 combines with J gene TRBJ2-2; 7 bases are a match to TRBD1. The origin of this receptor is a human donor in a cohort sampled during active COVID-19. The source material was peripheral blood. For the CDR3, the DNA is TGTGCCAGCAAGACAGGGACCGCGAACACCGGGGAGCTGTTTTTT. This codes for CASKTGTANTGELFF.